The next 9 T cell receptor beta chains were all read from a single sample in a study of blood T cell repertoires in COVID-19. Produced via immunoSEQ multiplex PCR; TCRdb's table is partial and in-frame only. The data show 300,000 to 500,000 clones, approximately 88% seen once. Material: PBMCs or T cells enriched from blood (not recorded which). All receptors come from a woman aged 25-40 years with acute COVID-19.

This chain links TRBV30 with TRBJ2-2; 7 nucleotides line up with TRBD2. CDR1 is GTSNPN, CDR2 SVGIG, per germline (reference sequence). J was trimmed by 6 bases and V by 0 bases; bases with no gene match: 7. This CDR3 has 15 amino acids. DNA of the CDR3: TGTGCCTGGAGTGTACTCGGACTAGGGGCCGGGGAGCTGTTTTTT. Translating it yields CAWSVLGLGAGELFF. The entire variable domain, with the rest obtained from reference TRBV30 and TRBJ2-2, is as follows: SQTIHQWPATLVQPVGSPLSLECTVEGTSNPNLYWYRQAAGRGLQLLFYSVGIGQISSEVPQNLSASRPQDRQFILSSKKLLLSDSGFYLCAWSVLGLGAGELFFGEGSRLTVL.

The genes are TRBV20-1 and TRBJ2-5, with 12 bases that match TRBD2. V lost 3 bases and J lost 4; bases outside the gene matches: 9. Germline loops: CDR1 DFQATT, CDR2 SNEGSKA (reference sequence). The CDR3 has 16 residues. CDR3 DNA sequence: TGCAGTGCTAGTATCCTAGCGGGGGGGCGGGTAGAGACCCAGTACTTC. Amino acids: CSASILAGGRVETQYF.

The chain couples TRBV9 to TRBJ1-4; 9 bases line up with TRBD1. The germline gives CDR1 SGDLS, CDR2 YYNGEE. This CDR3 spans 17 amino acids. V was clipped by 2 bases and J by 0 bases; unmatched bases: 5. CDR3 DNA sequence: TGTGCCAGCAGCGTCGGGGGGACAGGGTCAACTAATGAAAAACTGTTTTTT. As protein: CASSVGGTGSTNEKLFF.

This sequence joins TRBV9 and TRBJ1-4; no firm D call. Germline V gives CDR1 SGDLS, CDR2 YYNGEE. This CDR3 has 15 residues. Trimming removed 3 bases at V and 7 bases at J, with 16 bases between. CDR3 nucleotides: TGTGCCAGCAGCGGACACTCCGGAGCGGGTGAAAAACTGTTTTTT. This codes for CASSGHSGAGEKLFF.

The chain carries TRBV4-1 and TRBJ1-2; TRBD1 matches at 11 bases. This CDR3 contains 17 residues. CDR1 is MGHRA, CDR2 YSYEKL, per germline. J gave up 6 bases and V 3 bases, and 12 bases lay outside the gene matches. CDR3 protein: CASSHQAPGQGGDGYTF. CDR3 DNA sequence: TGCGCCAGCAGCCACCAGGCCCCGGGACAGGGGGGGGATGGCTACACCTTC.

The genes are TRBV12-3 or TRBV12-4 and TRBJ1-2; D is perhaps TRBD1 (6 bases). V was shortened by 6 bases and J by 5 bases, with 13 bases between the two germline ends. The CDR3 is 13 residues long. The CDR3 coding sequence is TGTGCCAGCAGCTACGACAGGTCTTATGGCTACACCTTC. Translation: CASSYDRSYGYTF.

The chain recombines TRBV7-9 with TRBJ2-1; TRBD2 aligns across 7 bases. This CDR3 region has 16 residues. Germline V gene lookup returns CDR1 SEHNR and CDR2 FQNEAQ (reference sequence). Trimming took 2 bases from V and 7 from J; bases not matched to a gene: 11. Here the CDR3 reads CASSLLLAGDKNEQFF. The CDR3, as DNA: TGTGCCAGCAGCTTACTATTAGCGGGCGATAAAAATGAGCAGTTCTTC.

This clone was seen a single time. The chain uses TRBV19 and TRBJ2-7; perhaps TRBD2 as D (6 bases). V was trimmed by 6 bases and J by 1 base, leaving 16 bases between them. This CDR3 comprises 15 residues. The germline V gene has CDR1 LNHDA and CDR2 SQIVND (reference sequence). The CDR3 nucleotides read TGTGCCAGTAGGGTAGCGGCTGGAGGGTCCTACGAGCAGTACTTC. This sequence encodes CASRVAAGGSYEQYF.

In its sample, this clone was seen once. V usage is TRBV5-1 and J usage is TRBJ1-6; D uncertain. CDR3 size: 12 residues. Germline values: CDR1 SGHRS, CDR2 YFSETQ. Trimming removed 0 bases at V and 12 bases at J, with 7 bases between. CDR3 nucleotide sequence: TGCGCCAGCAGCTTGGCCGGTGGACCCCTCCACTTT. It translates to CASSLAGGPLHF.